The text below deals with one T cell receptor (beta chain). The table lists this clone with a few counts. Its antigen is still unknown. Base quality data are lacking; no much larger clone is found one base away. The data stem from a study of beta chain features in type 1 diabetes (dated by TCRdb to 2017 to 2018). Study-wide context: Mean age, gender distribution, total cell number and subset yield did not differ between patients and healthy donors. Across all samples, fewer than 110,000,000 sorted cells were examined, and cell number per subset correlated strongly with RNA yield. The study compared TCRB repertoires of sorted circulating CD4+ T cell subsets between recently diagnosed type 1 diabetes patients and matched healthy donors. Regulatory and stem cell-like memory subsets were obtained from only 8 patients and roughly eight healthy donors, while naive and central memory subsets were obtained from all 28 donors. Broad study findings and their caveats: Because cDNA was sequenced instead of genomic DNA, activated cells with high expression could be over-represented, although the groups did not differ in activation or CD3 levels. Because the HLA sub-analyses included only small numbers of individuals, any influence of HLA type on TCRB rearrangement was left unresolved. At VDJ recombination sites, type 1 diabetes patients had fewer insertions and more deleted nucleotides, which implies abnormalities in thymic rearrangement. PCR may preferentially amplify shorter templates, but because patient and control samples were amplified and corrected together, any resulting skew would affect both groups equally. The naive, central memory and regulatory TCRB repertoires appeared to resemble one another more closely among patients than among healthy donors. In all four CD4+ subsets, TCRB CDR3 length was moderately but significantly shorter in type 1 diabetes patients.

From each donor, a single peripheral blood sample of approximately 0.11 L on average was drawn into heparinised tubes. Using a panel that included CD45RO, CCR7, CD25, CD127, CD95 and CD27, naive, central memory, regulatory and stem cell-like memory CD4+ T cells were sorted on a BD FACSAria II. All sorted populations exceeded 95% purity. PBMCs were isolated right away by Lymphoprep density gradient centrifugation and were stained directly, without culture. Samples were stained and sorted in pairs, with one healthy donor and one patient per experiment, so that batch effects were minimized. The entire amount of isolated RNA was reverse transcribed using the High Capacity cDNA Reverse Transcription Kit, so the sequenced TCRB transcripts were expressed ones. Naive, central memory and regulatory T cell samples underwent deep immunoSEQ sequencing, averaging around 3.7 million total reads per sample. After sorted cells were lysed in RLT buffer, RNA was extracted with DNase-treated RNeasy Micro or Mini kits, with the choice depending on cell number. To prevent cross-contamination, each cell subset was processed individually, whereas patient and healthy donor samples were processed jointly. The immunoSEQ multiplex PCR was used to amplify TCRB sequences from cDNA, generating 87-bp fragments that spanned the CDR3 region. The amplicons were sequenced using the Illumina HiSeq platform. In the source study's methods: Synthetic template baselines were used to correct PCR bias computationally, reads within Hamming distance 2 were collapsed together, and singletons that could not be merged were discarded. Reads were aligned against IMGT so that V, D and J genes, CDR3 length and insertions or deletions at six rearrangement sites could be assigned. Within each subset, clonotype counts were normalized to sorted cell number, and only after that were true diversity and Gini coefficients computed with the tcR R package. Repertoire sharing was quantified using the overlap coefficient calculated on TCRB nucleotide sequences. Out-of-frame TCRB sequences from naive cells were analyzed as a proxy for the pre-selection repertoire. TCRdb limited this immuneACCESS table to in-frame rearrangements with V and J called. A share of clones is missing; checked studies link under half to unresolved V genes, and the rest is unexplained. Clonal size and the V and J genes are those of that table, whereas D and trimming came from the DNA. The sample table holds 300,000 to 400,000 clones, of which roughly 12% were seen once. The top ten constitute approximately 0.015% of the sample.

The CDR3, from cysteine to phenylalanine, totals 13 residues. CDR3 DNA only is kept here, 39 bases in frame from base 1. V and J are truncated by 2 bases and 4 bases respectively, leaving an intervening sequence of 8 bases. The germline V gene (reference sequence) yields MNHEY for CDR1 and SMNVEV for CDR2. The sequence derives from a man between 18 and 29 years old in good health. The chain employs TRBV27 and TRBJ2-5, and possibly TRBD1, on 6 matching bases. The specimen was naive CD4+ T cells from blood. The sample's cell subset or site label, in plain terms: true naive CD4+ T cells. The CDR3 amino acid sequence is: CASSLRGTETQYF. Read as DNA, the sequence is TGTGCCAGCAGTTTAAGGGGGACAGAGACCCAGTACTTC.